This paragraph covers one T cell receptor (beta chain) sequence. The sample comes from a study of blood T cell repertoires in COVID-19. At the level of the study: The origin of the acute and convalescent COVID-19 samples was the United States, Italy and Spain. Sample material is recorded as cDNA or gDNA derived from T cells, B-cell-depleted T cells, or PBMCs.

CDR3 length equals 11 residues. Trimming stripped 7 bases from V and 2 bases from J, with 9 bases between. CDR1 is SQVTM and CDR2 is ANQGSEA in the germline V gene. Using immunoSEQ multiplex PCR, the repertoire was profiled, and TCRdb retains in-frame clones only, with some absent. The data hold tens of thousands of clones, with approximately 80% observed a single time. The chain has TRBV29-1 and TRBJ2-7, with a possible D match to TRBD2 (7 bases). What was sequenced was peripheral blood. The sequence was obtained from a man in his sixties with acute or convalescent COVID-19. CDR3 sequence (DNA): TGCAGCGCCGGGGGGCCCTACGAGCAGTACTTC. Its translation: CSAGGPYEQYF.